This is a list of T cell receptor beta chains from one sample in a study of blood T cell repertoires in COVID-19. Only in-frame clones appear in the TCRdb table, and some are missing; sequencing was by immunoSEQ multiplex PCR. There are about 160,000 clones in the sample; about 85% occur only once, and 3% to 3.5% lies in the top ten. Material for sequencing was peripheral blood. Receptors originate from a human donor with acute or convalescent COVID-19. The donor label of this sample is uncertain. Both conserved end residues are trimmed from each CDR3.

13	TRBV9	ASSGTTGAYNEQF
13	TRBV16	ASRSTGGLNEKLF
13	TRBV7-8	ASRPGLSSTDTQY
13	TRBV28	ASSDTGQGLQPQH
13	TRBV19	ASSTRDSLWNIQY
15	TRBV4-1	ASSHRTGTIMNTEAF
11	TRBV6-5	ASSRTGGNEQF
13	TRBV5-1	ASSPGTGPNTEAF
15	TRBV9	ASSVAGQRTSYNEQF
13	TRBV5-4	ASSSKGALPETQY